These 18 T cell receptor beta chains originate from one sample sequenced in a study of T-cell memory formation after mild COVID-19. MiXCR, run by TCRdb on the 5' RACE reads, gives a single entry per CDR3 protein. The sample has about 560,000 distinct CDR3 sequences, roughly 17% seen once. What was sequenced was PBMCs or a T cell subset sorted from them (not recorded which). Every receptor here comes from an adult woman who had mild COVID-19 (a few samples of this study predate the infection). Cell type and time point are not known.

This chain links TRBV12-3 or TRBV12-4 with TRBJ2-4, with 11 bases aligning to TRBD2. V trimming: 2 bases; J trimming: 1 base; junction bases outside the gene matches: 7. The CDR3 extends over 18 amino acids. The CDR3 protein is CASSLFSGGAWAKNIQYF. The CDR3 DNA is TGTGCCAGCAGTTTATTTAGCGGGGGGGCATGGGCCAAAAACATTCAGTACTTC.

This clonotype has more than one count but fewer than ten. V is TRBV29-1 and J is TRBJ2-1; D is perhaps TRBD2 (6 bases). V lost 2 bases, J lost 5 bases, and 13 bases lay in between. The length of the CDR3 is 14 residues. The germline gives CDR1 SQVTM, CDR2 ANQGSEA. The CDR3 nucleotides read TGCAGCGTTGAACACCCAGGAGGGAACAATGAGCAGTTCTTC. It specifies CSVEHPGGNNEQFF.

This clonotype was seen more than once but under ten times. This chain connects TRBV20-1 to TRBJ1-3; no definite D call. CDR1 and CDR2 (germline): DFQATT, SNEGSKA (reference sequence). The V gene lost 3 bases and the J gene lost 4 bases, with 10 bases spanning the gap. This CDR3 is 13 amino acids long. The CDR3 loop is CSASSGVGNTIYF. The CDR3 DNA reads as TGCAGTGCTAGTTCCGGCGTGGGAAACACCATATATTTT.

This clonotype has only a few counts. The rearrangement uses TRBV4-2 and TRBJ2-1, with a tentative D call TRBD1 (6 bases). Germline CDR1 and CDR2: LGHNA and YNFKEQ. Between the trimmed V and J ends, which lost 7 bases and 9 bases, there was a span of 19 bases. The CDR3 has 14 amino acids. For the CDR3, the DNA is TGTGCCAGCAATTCCGGGCCAGGGGCTTTTGAGCAGTTCTTC. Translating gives CASNSGPGAFEQFF.

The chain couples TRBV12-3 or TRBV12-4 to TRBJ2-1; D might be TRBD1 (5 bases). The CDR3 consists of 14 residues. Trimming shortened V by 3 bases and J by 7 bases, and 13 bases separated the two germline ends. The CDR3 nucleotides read TGTGCCAGCAGTTTTAATCAGGGCAGAAATGAGCAGTTCTTC. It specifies CASSFNQGRNEQFF.

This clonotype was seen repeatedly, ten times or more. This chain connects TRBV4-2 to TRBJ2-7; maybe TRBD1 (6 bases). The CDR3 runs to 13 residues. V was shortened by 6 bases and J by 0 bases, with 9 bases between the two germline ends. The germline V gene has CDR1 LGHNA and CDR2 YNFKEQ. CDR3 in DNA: TGTGCCAGCAGTCAGGACAGCTCCTACGAGCAGTACTTC. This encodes CASSQDSSYEQYF.

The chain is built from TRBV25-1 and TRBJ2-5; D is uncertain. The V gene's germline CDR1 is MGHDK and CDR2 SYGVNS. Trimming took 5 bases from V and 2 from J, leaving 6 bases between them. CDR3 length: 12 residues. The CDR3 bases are TGTGCCAGCAGTTGGACGCAAGAGACCCAGTACTTC. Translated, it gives CASSWTQETQYF. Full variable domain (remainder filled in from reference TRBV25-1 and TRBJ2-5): EADIYQTPRYLVIGTGKKITLECSQTMGHDKMYWYQQDPGMELHLIHYSYGVNSTEKGDLSSESTVSRIRTEHFPLTLESARPSHTSQYLCASSWTQETQYFGPGTRLLVL.

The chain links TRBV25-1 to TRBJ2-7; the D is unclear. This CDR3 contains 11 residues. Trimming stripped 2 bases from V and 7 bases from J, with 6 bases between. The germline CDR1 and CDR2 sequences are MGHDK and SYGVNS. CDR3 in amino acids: CASSEVLEQYF. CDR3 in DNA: TGTGCCAGCAGTGAAGTCCTTGAGCAGTACTTC.

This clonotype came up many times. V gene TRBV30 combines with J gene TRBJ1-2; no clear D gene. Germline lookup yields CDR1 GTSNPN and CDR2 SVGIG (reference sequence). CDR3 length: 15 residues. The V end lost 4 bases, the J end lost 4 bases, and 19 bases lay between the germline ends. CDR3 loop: CAWTSGHTVGYGYTF. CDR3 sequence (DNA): TGTGCCTGGACGTCCGGGCACACGGTGGGCTATGGCTACACCTTC.

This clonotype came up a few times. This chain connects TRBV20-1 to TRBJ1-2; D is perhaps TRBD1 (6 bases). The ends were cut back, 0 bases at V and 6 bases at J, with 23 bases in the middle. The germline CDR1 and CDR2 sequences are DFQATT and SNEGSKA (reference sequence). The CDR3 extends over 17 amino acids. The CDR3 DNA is TGCAGTGCTAGAGATCAGGGAACTACAGGGTCTCGGGATGGCTACACCTTC. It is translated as CSARDQGTTGSRDGYTF.

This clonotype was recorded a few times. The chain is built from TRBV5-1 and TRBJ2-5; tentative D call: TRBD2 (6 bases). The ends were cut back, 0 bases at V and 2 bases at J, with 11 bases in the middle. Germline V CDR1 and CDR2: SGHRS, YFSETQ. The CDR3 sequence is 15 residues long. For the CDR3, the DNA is TGCGCCAGCAGCTTGGCCCCGGGACTTCAAGAGACCCAGTACTTC. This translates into CASSLAPGLQETQYF.

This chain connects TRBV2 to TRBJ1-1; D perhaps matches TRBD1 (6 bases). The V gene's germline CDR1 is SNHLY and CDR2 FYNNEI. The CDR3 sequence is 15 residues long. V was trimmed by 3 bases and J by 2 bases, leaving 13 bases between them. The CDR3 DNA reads TGTGCCAGCAGTGACCAGGGGTTCCGAAACACTGAAGCTTTCTTT. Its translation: CASSDQGFRNTEAFF. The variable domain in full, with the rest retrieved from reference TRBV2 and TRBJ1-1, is EPEVTQTPSHQVTQMGQEVILRCVPISNHLYFYWYRQILGQKVEFLVSFYNNEISEKSEIFDDQFSVERPDGSNFTLKIRSTKLEDSAMYFCASSDQGFRNTEAFFGQGTRLTVV.

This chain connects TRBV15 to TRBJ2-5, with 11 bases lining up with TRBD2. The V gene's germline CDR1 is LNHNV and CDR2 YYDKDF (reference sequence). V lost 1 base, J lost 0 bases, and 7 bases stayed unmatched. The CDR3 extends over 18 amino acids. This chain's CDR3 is CATSRGVAGGGYQETQYF. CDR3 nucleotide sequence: TGTGCCACCAGCAGAGGCGTAGCGGGAGGGGGTTACCAAGAGACCCAGTACTTC.

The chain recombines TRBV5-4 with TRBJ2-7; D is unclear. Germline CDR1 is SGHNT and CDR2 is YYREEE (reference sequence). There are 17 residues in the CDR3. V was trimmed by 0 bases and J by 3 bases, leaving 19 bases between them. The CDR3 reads CASSLGDQGRSIYEQYF. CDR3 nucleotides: TGTGCCAGCAGCTTGGGGGATCAAGGCCGAAGTATCTACGAGCAGTACTTC.

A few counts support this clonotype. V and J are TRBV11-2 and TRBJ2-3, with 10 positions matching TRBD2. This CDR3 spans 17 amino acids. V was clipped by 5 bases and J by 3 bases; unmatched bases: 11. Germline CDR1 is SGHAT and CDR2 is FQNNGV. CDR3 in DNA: TGTGCCAGCAGCAGCTCTAGCGGGGGCGCCAAGACAGATACGCAGTATTTT. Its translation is CASSSSSGGAKTDTQYF.

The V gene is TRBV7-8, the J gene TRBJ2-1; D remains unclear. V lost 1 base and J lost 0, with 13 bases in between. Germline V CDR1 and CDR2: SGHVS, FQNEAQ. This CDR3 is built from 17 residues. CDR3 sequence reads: CASSLGAWRSSYNEQFF. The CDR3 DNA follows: TGTGCCAGCAGCTTAGGGGCTTGGCGGAGCTCCTACAATGAGCAGTTCTTC.

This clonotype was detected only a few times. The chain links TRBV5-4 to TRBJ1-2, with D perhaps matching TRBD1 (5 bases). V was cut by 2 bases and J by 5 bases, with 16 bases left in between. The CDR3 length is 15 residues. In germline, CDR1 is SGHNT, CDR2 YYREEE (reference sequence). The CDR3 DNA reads TGTGCCAGCAGCTTACCCGGGGCCATGGGGTATGGCTACACCTTC. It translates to CASSLPGAMGYGYTF.

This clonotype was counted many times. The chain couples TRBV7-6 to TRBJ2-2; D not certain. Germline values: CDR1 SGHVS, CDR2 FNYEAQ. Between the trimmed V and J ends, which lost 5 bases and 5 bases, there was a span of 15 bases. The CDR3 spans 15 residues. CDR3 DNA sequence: TGTGCCAGCAGCCCCGGCAGAAGTTTAACCGGGGAGCTGTTTTTT. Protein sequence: CASSPGRSLTGELFF.